Below, 5 T cell receptor beta chains from the same sample are listed, as sequenced in a study of T cell repertoires in cytomegalovirus infection. Their recognized antigens are unknown. In TCRdb, the reads were re-called with MiXCR into one record per CDR3 protein. This table holds under 150,000 distinct CDR3 sequences, more than 20% found once. The sample taken for sequencing was PBMCs, sequenced either directly or after in vitro stimulation (not recorded which). The receptor source for this set is a human donor in good health (CMV status not recorded). Some clones in this sample may be carry-over from other donors' samples.

The genes are TRBV28 and TRBJ2-7, with D perhaps being TRBD1 or TRBD2 (5 bases each). CDR3 size: 15 residues. CDR1 is MDHEN, CDR2 SYDVKM, per germline. V was cut by 5 bases and J by 3 bases, with 17 bases left in between. CDR3 loop: CASSLHGTVIYEQYF. The CDR3 DNA sequence: TGTGCCAGCAGTCTCCATGGGACGGTAATCTACGAGCAGTACTTC.

The chain couples TRBV14 to TRBJ1-1, with 7 bases lining up with TRBD1. Germline V lookup: CDR1 SGHDN, CDR2 FVKESK. The CDR3 covers 15 residues. J lost 0 bases, V lost 4 bases, and 5 bases had no gene match. Here the CDR3 reads CASSRRTGLNTEAFF. CDR3 nucleotide sequence: TGTGCCAGCAGCCGCCGGACAGGACTGAACACTGAAGCTTTCTTT.

This clonotype was seen more than once but under ten times. This chain connects TRBV7-2 to TRBJ1-1; no firm D call. Germline lookup yields CDR1 SGHTA and CDR2 FQGNSA. The CDR3 has 15 residues. Deletions cut 5 bases from V and 4 bases from J, with 17 bases between. CDR3 bases: TGTGCCAGCAGCCCCTATGGAGGTGGGGTCACTGAAGCTTTCTTT. Translation: CASSPYGGGVTEAFF.

This clonotype was picked up a small number of times. The rearrangement uses TRBV9 and TRBJ1-2; 8 bases line up with TRBD1. The CDR3 totals 15 residues. V lost 3 bases and J lost 5; bases outside the gene matches: 9. CDR1 and CDR2 from the germline V gene are SGDLS and YYNGEE. The CDR3 DNA reads TGTGCCAGCAGCGCCTGGACAGGGAGAGGGTATGGCTACACCTTC. Amino acids: CASSAWTGRGYGYTF.

Written as DNA, the CDR3 is TGTGCCAGCAGCCAGGGGACAGAATATGGCTACACCTTC. The encoded protein is CASSQGTEYGYTF. The chain couples TRBV4-2 to TRBJ1-2, with 7 bases aligning to TRBD1. V dropped 3 bases and J dropped 5; count of bases not matched to a gene: 3. The CDR3 sequence is 13 residues long. Germline V CDR1 and CDR2: LGHNA, YNFKEQ.